Below, one TCR beta chain is given with its context. The data derive from a study of blood T cells in healthy people across ages. A J-beta primer mix and a sample-barcoded 5' primer were used in a second PCR of roughly 6 to 11 cycles. Through a template-switch adaptor with 12 random nucleotides, each cDNA molecule received a tag. Paired-end reads containing CDR3 totaled no fewer than 2.5 million for each sample. Via MiXCR, TCRdb re-called the 5' RACE reads, giving one row per CDR3 protein. The table records roughly 730,000 distinct CDR3 sequences, just over 55% of them present only once. V lost 2 bases, J lost 0 bases, and 17 bases lay in between. Germline CDR1 and CDR2: MNHNY and SVGAGI (reference sequence). CDR3 length: 17 amino acids.

The sequence was collected from a man aged 35 to 55 in good health. Sequencing was performed on blood. The chain has TRBV6-6 and TRBJ2-7, with D perhaps matching TRBD1 or TRBD2 (7 bases each). The CDR3 loop is CASSYQTSGGVSYEQYF. The DNA for the CDR3 is TGTGCCAGCAGTTACCAAACCTCAGGGGGGGTCTCCTACGAGCAGTACTTC.